The 4 T cell receptor beta chains listed next were all sequenced from one sample in a study of long-term antiretroviral therapy in people with HIV. The assay used was immunoSEQ (version v3.0), run at survey level. This table comes from immunoSEQ multiplex PCR, and its TCRdb copy is limited to in-frame clones, with some not included. Found here are around 25,000 clones, roughly 80% of them singletons; the top ten hold approximately 6%. The material sequenced was unsorted PBMCs, taken 4.4 years after starting antiretroviral therapy. The receptor source for this set is a man aged 25-45 years with HIV.

This chain joins TRBV18 and TRBJ1-1; TRBD1 is a possible D gene (6 bases). This CDR3 has 18 amino acids. The V gene lost 6 bases and the J gene lost 0 bases, with 23 bases spanning the gap. Germline CDR1 and CDR2: KGHSH and LQKENI. For the CDR3, the DNA is TGTGCCAGCTCCAACCCGGACAGACGACTTCGAATGAACACTGAAGCTTTCTTT. Encoded protein: CASSNPDRRLRMNTEAFF.

V is TRBV12-5 and J is TRBJ2-7, with TRBD1 matching over 7 bases. Germline CDR1 LGHNT, CDR2 FRNRAP. CDR3 length: 15 amino acids. V shed 5 bases and J 0 bases; nucleotides not matched to a gene: 7. CDR3 region: CASGLTGTASYEQYF. The CDR3 DNA sequence: TGTGCTAGTGGTCTCACCGGGACAGCCTCCTACGAGCAGTACTTC.

The chain employs TRBV27 and TRBJ2-2; a weak D match, TRBD2 (7 bases). V was trimmed by 5 bases and J by 3 bases, leaving 16 bases between them. Per germline, CDR1 MNHEY and CDR2 SMNVEV (reference sequence). The CDR3 covers 16 residues. CDR3 coding DNA: TGTGCCAGCAGTATCTCGGGGGGCGGGTACACCGGGGAGCTGTTTTTT. Its translation is CASSISGGGYTGELFF.

The chain has TRBV7-8 and TRBJ1-4; TRBD1 agrees at 8 bases. CDR1 and CDR2 (germline): SGHVS, FQNEAQ. V dropped 1 base and J dropped 7; count of bases not matched to a gene: 11. The CDR3 contains 17 residues. In DNA, the CDR3 is TGTGCCAGCAGCTTAGTTTACCGGACAGGGATGGGTGAAAAACTGTTTTTT. Translation: CASSLVYRTGMGEKLFF.